This entry concerns a single TCR beta chain. This entry comes from a study of blood T cell repertoires in COVID-19. On the study more broadly: Both acute and convalescent COVID-19 samples were obtained from the United States, Italy and Spain. T cells, B-cell-depleted T cells, or PBMCs provided the cDNA or gDNA that served as material.

In the original processing: Amplification of reference gene primers was used by the study to estimate nucleated cell counts. The protocol was immunoSEQ multiplex PCR, while the TCRdb copy is restricted to in-frame clones and leaves out a portion. The V and J calls and clone size come from that table; D and trimming were worked out from the DNA. Of some 180,000 clones in the sample, approximately 88% are singletons; the top ten hold roughly 7.2%. Seattle patients were enrolled during active infection and followed longitudinally. Losses at the gene ends were 2 bases for V and 5 bases for J; bases not matched to a gene: 4. CDR3 size: 15 residues. Looked up from germline, CDR1 is SGHDN and CDR2 is FVKESK.

V and J are TRBV14 and TRBJ2-1; 9 bases agree with TRBD2. The specimen sequenced was peripheral blood. The clonotype originates from a middle-aged woman with COVID-19, enrolled during active disease. The CDR3 protein is CASSQYPSGNNEQFF. DNA for the CDR3: TGTGCCAGCAGCCAATATCCTAGCGGGAACAATGAGCAGTTCTTC.